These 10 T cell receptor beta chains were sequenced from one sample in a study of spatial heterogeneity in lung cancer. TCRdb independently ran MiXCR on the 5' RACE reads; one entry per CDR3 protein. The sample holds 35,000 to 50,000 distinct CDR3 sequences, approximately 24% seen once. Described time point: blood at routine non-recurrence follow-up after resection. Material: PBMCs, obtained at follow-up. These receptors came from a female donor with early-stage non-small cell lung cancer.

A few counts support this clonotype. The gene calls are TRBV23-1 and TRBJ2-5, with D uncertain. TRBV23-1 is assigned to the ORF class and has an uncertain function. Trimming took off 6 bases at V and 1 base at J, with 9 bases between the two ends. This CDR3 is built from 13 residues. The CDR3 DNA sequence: TGCGCCAGCAGCCTATCAGTCCAAGAGACCCAGTACTTC. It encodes CASSLSVQETQYF.

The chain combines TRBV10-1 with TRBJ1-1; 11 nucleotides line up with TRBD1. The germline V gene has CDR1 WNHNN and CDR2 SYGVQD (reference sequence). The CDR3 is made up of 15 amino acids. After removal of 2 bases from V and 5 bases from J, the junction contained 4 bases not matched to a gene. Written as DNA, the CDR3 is TGCGCCAGCAGTGAGGGACAGGGGGCAGAGACTGAAGCTTTCTTT. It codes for CASSEGQGAETEAFF.

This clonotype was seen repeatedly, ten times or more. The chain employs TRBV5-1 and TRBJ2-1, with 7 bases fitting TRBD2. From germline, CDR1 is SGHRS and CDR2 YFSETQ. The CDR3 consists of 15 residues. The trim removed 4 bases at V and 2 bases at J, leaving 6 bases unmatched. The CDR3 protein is CASSRTSATYNEQFF. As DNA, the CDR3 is TGCGCCAGCAGCCGAACTAGCGCTACCTACAATGAGCAGTTCTTC. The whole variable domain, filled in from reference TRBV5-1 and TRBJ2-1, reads KAGVTQTPRYLIKTRGQQVTLSCSPISGHRSVSWYQQTPGQGLQFLFEYFSETQRNKGNFPGRFSGRQFSNSRSEMNVSTLELGDSALYLCASSRTSATYNEQFFGPGTRLTVL.

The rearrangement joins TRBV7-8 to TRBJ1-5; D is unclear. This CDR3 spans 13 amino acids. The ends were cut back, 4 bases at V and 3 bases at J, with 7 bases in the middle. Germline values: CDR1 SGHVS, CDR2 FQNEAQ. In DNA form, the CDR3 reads TGTGCCAGCAGCTCCAACTTCAATCAGCCCCAGCATTTT. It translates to CASSSNFNQPQHF.

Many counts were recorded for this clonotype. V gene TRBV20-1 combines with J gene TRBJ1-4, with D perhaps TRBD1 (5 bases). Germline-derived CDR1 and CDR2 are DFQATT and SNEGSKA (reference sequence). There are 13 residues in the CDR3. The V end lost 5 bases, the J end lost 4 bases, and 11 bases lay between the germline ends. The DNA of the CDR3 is TGCAGTGCTCGGCAGGGCCTTAATGAAAAACTGTTTTTT. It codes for CSARQGLNEKLFF.

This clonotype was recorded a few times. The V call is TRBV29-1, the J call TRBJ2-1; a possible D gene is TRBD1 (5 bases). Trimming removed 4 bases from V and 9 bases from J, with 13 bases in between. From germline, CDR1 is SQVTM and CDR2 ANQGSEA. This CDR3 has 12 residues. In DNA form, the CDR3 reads TGCAGCGTTGGCCCGAGCGACAGTGAGCAGTTCTTC. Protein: CSVGPSDSEQFF.

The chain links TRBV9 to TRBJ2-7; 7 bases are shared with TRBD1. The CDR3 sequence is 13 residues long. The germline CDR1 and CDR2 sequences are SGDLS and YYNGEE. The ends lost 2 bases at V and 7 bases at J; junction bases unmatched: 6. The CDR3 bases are TGTGCCAGCAGCGTGGAACAGGGGAGAGAGCAGTACTTC. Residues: CASSVEQGREQYF.

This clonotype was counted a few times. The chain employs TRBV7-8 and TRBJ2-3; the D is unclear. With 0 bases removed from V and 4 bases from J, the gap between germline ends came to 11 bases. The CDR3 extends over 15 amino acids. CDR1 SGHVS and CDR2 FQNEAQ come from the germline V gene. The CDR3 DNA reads TGTGCCAGCAGCTTAGCGGAAGGGTGGTCAGATACGCAGTATTTT. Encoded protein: CASSLAEGWSDTQYF.

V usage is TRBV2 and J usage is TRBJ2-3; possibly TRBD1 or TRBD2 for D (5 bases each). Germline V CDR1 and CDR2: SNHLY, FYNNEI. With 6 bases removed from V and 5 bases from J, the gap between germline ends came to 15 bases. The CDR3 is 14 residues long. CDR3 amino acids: CASSREGTLDTQYF. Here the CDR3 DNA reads TGTGCCAGCAGCCGAGAGGGGACCCTAGATACGCAGTATTTT.

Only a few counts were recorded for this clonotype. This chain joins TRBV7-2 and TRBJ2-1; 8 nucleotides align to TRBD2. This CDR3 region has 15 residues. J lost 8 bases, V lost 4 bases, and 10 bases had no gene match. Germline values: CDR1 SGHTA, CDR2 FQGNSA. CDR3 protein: CASSSRREGRDEQFF. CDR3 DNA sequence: TGTGCCAGCAGCTCCCGCCGGGAGGGCCGCGATGAGCAGTTCTTC. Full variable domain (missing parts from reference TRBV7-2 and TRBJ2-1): GAGVSQSPSNKVTEKGKDVELRCDPISGHTALYWYRQSLGQGLEFLIYFQGNSAPDKSGLPSDRFSAERTGGSVSTLTIQRTQQEDSAVYLCASSSRREGRDEQFFGPGTRLTVL.